A selection of T cell receptor beta chains follows, all from one sample in a study of blood T cells in healthy people across ages. One entry per CDR3 protein results from TCRdb running MiXCR on the 5' RACE reads. The data contain about 2 million distinct CDR3 sequences, 49% of them singletons. Sequencing input: blood. The receptors were gathered from a woman between 40 and 50 years old in good health. Each CDR3 is given with its conserved first and last residue. A D gene is named only where the DNA matches it firmly. Size tells how often a clone was seen (once, few, many) or the class of an expanded clone, and some rows leave it out.

cdr3_nt: TGTGCCAGCAGCTTGAGTCAGATACAAGAGACCCAGTACTTC
cdr3_aa: CASSLSQIQETQYF
j_call: TRBJ2-5
clone_size: once
d_call: NA
v_call: TRBV5-6

cdr3_nt: TGTGCCAGCAGTGAAGAGTGGCAGGACGAACAGTACTTC
cdr3_aa: CASSEEWQDEQYF
j_call: TRBJ2-5
clone_size: NA
d_call: NA
v_call: TRBV2

cdr3_nt: TGTGCCAGCAGTGAAAGGTTGGGGACTAGCGGGGGGGCTAACAATGAGCAGTTCTTC
cdr3_aa: CASSERLGTSGGANNEQFF
j_call: TRBJ2-1
clone_size: NA
d_call: TRBD2
v_call: TRBV2

cdr3_nt: TGTGCCAGCAGTTTGATTCAGCCTAATGAAAAACTGTTTTTT
cdr3_aa: CASSLIQPNEKLFF
j_call: TRBJ1-4
clone_size: NA
d_call: NA
v_call: TRBV12-3/TRBV12-4

cdr3_nt: TGTGCCTGCAGCTTGTACGGGACAGCTAACTATGGCTACACCTTC
cdr3_aa: CACSLYGTANYGYTF
j_call: TRBJ1-2
clone_size: NA
d_call: TRBD1
v_call: TRBV5-5

cdr3_nt: TGTGCCACCAGCCTGGACTGGGAGCTGTTTTTT
cdr3_aa: CATSLDWELFF
j_call: TRBJ2-2
clone_size: NA
d_call: NA
v_call: TRBV24-1

cdr3_nt: TGCGCCAGCAGCCAAGATCGCAGGAAAAACACAGATACGCAGTATTTT
cdr3_aa: CASSQDRRKNTDTQYF
j_call: TRBJ2-3
clone_size: NA
d_call: NA
v_call: TRBV4-3

cdr3_nt: TGTGCCAGCAGGCCAAGCCCTAATTCGAATGAGCAGTTCTTC
cdr3_aa: CASRPSPNSNEQFF
j_call: TRBJ2-1
clone_size: NA
d_call: NA
v_call: TRBV6-1

cdr3_nt: TGCGCCAGCAGCCCCATCTTGGGAGTGGGCGATGAGCAGTTCTTC
cdr3_aa: CASSPILGVGDEQFF
j_call: TRBJ2-1
clone_size: NA
d_call: NA
v_call: TRBV4-3

cdr3_nt: TGTGCCAGCAGTTACGAGACAGGAGTACCGAACACTGAAGCTTTCTTT
cdr3_aa: CASSYETGVPNTEAFF
j_call: TRBJ1-1
clone_size: NA
d_call: NA
v_call: TRBV6-5

cdr3_nt: TGTGCCAGCACCGAGGGACCATCCGAGCAGTACTTC
cdr3_aa: CASTEGPSEQYF
j_call: TRBJ2-7
clone_size: NA
d_call: NA
v_call: TRBV28

cdr3_nt: TGCAGTGCAGAAGGGATAGGGGGAAAACTGTTTTTT
cdr3_aa: CSAEGIGGKLFF
j_call: TRBJ1-4
clone_size: once
d_call: NA
v_call: TRBV20-1

cdr3_nt: TGTGCCAGCAGCTTAGAGGTTAGCGGGGGGCGGTTCTTC
cdr3_aa: CASSLEVSGGRFF
j_call: TRBJ2-1
clone_size: NA
d_call: TRBD2
v_call: TRBV7-2

cdr3_nt: TGTGCCAGCAGTTTAAATACGGCCGTGAGGATCGAGCAGTACTTC
cdr3_aa: CASSLNTAVRIEQYF
j_call: TRBJ2-7
clone_size: NA
d_call: NA
v_call: TRBV28

cdr3_nt: TGTGCCAGTTCAGTCATTGTGTGGAACATTCAGTACTTC
cdr3_aa: CASSVIVWNIQYF
j_call: TRBJ2-4
clone_size: NA
d_call: NA
v_call: TRBV19

cdr3_nt: TGCAGTGCTAGGGGACAGGGGGGTCGAGAGACCCAGTACTTC
cdr3_aa: CSARGQGGRETQYF
j_call: TRBJ2-5
clone_size: NA
d_call: TRBD1
v_call: TRBV20-1

cdr3_nt: TGCGCCAGCAGCCAAAAACCAGGGCCTTCCGAGCAGTACTTC
cdr3_aa: CASSQKPGPSEQYF
j_call: TRBJ2-7
clone_size: NA
d_call: NA
v_call: TRBV4-3

cdr3_nt: TGCAGCGTTGAAGACAGGGCTTCGTACAATGAGCAGTTCTTC
cdr3_aa: CSVEDRASYNEQFF
j_call: TRBJ2-1
clone_size: NA
d_call: NA
v_call: TRBV29-1

cdr3_nt: TGTGCCAGCGCCTCCCAGGGGACTGGCTCCTACAATGAGCAGTTCTTC
cdr3_aa: CASASQGTGSYNEQFF
j_call: TRBJ2-1
clone_size: once
d_call: NA
v_call: TRBV3-1

cdr3_nt: TGCGCCAGCAGCCAACAAGGTCGGGCTAGCGGCCAAGAGACCCAGTACTTC
cdr3_aa: CASSQQGRASGQETQYF
j_call: TRBJ2-5
clone_size: NA
d_call: TRBD2
v_call: TRBV4-3

cdr3_nt: TGCAGCGTTGCAAAGGCAACTAATGAAAAACTGTTTTTT
cdr3_aa: CSVAKATNEKLFF
j_call: TRBJ1-4
clone_size: NA
d_call: NA
v_call: TRBV29-1

cdr3_nt: TGTGCCAGCAGCCAAGATCCGGCGACAGGGGATGGCTACACCTTC
cdr3_aa: CASSQDPATGDGYTF
j_call: TRBJ1-2
clone_size: few
d_call: TRBD1
v_call: TRBV4-2